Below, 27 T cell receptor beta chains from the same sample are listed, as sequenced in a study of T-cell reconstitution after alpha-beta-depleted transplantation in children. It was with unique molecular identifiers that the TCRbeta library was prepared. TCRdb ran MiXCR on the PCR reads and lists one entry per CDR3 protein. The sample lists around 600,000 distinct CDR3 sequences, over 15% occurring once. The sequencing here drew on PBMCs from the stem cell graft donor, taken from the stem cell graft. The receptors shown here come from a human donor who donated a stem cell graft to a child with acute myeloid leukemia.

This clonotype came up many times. CDR3: CASSLTGGPETQYF. The DNA of the CDR3 is TGTGCCAGCAGCTTAACGGGGGGGCCAGAGACCCAGTACTTC. V and J are TRBV13 and TRBJ2-5; 8 bases align to TRBD2. Per germline, CDR1 PRHDT and CDR2 FYEKMQ (reference sequence). The V segment lost 2 bases and the J segment 4 bases; nucleotides outside the gene matches: 3. CDR3 length equals 14 residues. The variable domain in full, with the rest retrieved from reference TRBV13 and TRBJ2-5, is AAGVIQSPRHLIKEKRETATLKCYPIPRHDTVYWYQQGPGQDPQFLISFYEKMQSDKGSIPDRFSAQQFSDYHSELNMSSLELGDSALYFCASSLTGGPETQYFGPGTRLLVL.

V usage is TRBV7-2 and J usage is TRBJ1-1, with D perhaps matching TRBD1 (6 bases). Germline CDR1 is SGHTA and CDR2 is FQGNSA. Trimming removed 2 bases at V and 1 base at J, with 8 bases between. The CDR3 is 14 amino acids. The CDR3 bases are TGTGCCAGCAGCTTAAGGACAGAGAACACTGAAGCTTTCTTT. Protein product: CASSLRTENTEAFF.

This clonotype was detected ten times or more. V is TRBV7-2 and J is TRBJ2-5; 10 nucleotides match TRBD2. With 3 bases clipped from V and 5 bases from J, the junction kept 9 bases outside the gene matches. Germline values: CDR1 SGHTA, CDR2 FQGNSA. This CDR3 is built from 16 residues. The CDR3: CASSLAGTSVGETQYF. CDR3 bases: TGTGCCAGCAGCTTGGCCGGGACTAGCGTTGGGGAGACCCAGTACTTC.

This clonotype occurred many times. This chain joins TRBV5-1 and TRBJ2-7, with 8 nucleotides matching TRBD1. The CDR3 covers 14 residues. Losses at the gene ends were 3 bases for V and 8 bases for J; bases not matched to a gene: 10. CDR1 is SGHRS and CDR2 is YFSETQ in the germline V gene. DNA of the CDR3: TGCGCCAGCAGCTCTCGACAGGGGTATAATCAGCAGTACTTC. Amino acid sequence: CASSSRQGYNQQYF.

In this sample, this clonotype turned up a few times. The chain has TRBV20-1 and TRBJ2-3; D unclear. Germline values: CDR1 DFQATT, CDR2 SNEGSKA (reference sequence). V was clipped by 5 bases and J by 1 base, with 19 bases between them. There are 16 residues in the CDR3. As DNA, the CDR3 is TGCAGTGCTTCACCGGCGGTCCAACGGGGCACAGATACGCAGTATTTT. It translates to CSASPAVQRGTDTQYF.

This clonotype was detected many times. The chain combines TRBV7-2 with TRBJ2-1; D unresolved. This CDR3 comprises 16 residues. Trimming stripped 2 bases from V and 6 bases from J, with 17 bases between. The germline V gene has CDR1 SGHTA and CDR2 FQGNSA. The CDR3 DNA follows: TGTGCCAGCAGCTTAAGTCACTCGATGACGGGCAATGAGCAGTTCTTC. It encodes CASSLSHSMTGNEQFF.

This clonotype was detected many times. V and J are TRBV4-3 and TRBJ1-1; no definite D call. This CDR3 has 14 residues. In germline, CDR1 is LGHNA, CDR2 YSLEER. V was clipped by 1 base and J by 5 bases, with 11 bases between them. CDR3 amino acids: CASSQGHGRTEAFF. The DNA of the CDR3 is TGCGCCAGCAGCCAAGGACACGGTAGGACTGAAGCTTTCTTT.

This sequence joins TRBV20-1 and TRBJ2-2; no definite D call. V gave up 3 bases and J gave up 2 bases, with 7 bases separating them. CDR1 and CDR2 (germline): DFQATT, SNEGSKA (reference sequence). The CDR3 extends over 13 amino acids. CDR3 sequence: CSASNGNTGELFF. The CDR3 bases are TGCAGTGCTAGTAACGGAAACACCGGGGAGCTGTTTTTT.

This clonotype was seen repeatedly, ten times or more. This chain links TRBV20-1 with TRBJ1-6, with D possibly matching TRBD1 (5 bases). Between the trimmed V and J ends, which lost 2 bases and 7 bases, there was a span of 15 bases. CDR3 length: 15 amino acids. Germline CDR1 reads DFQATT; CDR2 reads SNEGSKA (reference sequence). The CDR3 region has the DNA TGCAGTGCTAGATCAGGGACGGCTCCCAATTCACCCCTCCACTTT. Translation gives CSARSGTAPNSPLHF.

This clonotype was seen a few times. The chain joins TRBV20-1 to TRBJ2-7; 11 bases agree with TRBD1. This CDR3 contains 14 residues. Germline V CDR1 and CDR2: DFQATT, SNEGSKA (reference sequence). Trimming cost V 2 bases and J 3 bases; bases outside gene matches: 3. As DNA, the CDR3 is TGCAGTGCTAGATCGGGACAGGGGGGCTACGAGCAGTACTTC. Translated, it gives CSARSGQGGYEQYF.

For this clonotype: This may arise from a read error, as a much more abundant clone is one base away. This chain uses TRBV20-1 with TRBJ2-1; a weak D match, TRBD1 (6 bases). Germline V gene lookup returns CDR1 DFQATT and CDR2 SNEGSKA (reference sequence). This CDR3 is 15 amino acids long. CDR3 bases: TGCAGTCCCACCCAGGGGCCACTCTATTGCAATGAGCAGCTCTTC. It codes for CSPTQGPLYCNEQLF.

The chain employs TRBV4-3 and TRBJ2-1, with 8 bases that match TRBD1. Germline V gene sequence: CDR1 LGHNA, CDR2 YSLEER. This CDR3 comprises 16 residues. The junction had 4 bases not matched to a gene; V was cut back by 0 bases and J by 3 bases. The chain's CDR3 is CASSQDPTGGYNEQFF. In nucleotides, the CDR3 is TGCGCCAGCAGCCAAGATCCCACAGGGGGCTACAATGAGCAGTTCTTC.

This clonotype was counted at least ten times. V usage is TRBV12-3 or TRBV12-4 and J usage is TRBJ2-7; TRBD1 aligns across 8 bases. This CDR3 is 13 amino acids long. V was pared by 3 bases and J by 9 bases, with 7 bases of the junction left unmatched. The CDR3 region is CASSLGQEGRQYF. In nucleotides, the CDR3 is TGTGCCAGCAGTTTGGGACAGGAGGGGAGGCAGTACTTC.

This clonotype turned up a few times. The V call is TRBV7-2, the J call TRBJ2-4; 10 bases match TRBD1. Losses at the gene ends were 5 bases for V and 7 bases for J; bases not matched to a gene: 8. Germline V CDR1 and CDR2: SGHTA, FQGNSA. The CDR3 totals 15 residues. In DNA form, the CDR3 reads TGTGCCAGCAGCCTTGACAGGGGGCTGGCGAACATTCAGTACTTC. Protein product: CASSLDRGLANIQYF.

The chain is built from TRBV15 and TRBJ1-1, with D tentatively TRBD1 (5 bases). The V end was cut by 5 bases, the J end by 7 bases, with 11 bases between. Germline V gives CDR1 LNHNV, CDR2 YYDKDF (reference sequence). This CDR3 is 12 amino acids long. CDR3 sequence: CATSSRRGEAFF. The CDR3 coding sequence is TGTGCCACCAGCTCCCGGAGGGGTGAAGCTTTCTTT.

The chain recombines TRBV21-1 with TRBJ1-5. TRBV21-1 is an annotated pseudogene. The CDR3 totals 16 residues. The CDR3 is CASTRQEAYSNQPQHF. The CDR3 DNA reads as TGTGCCAGCACCCGTCAAGAGGCTTATAGCAATCAGCCCCAGCATTTT.

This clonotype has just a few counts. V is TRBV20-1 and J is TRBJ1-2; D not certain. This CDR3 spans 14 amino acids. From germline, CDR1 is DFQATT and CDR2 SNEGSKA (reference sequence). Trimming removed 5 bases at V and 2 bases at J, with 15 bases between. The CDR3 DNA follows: TGCAGTGCTGCTGCGGGGAAGAGAAACTATGGCTACACCTTC. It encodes CSAAAGKRNYGYTF.

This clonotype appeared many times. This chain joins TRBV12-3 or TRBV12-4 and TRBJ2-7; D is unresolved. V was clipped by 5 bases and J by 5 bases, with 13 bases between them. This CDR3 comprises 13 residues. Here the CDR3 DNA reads TGTGCCAGCAGTCCTCGTAACCATGACGAGCAGTACTTC. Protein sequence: CASSPRNHDEQYF.

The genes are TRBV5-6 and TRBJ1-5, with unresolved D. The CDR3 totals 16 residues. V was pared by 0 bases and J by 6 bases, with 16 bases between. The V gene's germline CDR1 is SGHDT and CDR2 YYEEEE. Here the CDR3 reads CASSLGPGVPSQPQHF. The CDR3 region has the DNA TGTGCCAGCAGCTTGGGACCAGGAGTTCCCAGTCAGCCCCAGCATTTT. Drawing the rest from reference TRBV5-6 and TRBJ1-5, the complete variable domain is DAGVTQSPTHLIKTRGQQVTLRCSPKSGHDTVSWYQQALGQGPQFIFQYYEEEERQRGNFPDRFSGHQFPNYSSELNVNALLLGDSALYLCASSLGPGVPSQPQHFGDGTRLSIL.

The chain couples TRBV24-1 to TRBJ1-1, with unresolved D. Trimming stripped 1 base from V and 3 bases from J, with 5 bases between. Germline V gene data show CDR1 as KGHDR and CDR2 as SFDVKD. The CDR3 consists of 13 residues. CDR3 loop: CATSDFGDTEAFF. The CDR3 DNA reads TGTGCCACCAGTGATTTTGGAGACACTGAAGCTTTCTTT.

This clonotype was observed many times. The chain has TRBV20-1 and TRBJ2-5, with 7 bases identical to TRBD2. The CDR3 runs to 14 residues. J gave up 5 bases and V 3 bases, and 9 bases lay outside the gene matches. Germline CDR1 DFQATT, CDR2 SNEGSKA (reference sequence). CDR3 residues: CSARVGRVLETQYF. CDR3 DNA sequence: TGCAGTGCTAGGGTTGGGAGGGTTTTGGAGACCCAGTACTTC.

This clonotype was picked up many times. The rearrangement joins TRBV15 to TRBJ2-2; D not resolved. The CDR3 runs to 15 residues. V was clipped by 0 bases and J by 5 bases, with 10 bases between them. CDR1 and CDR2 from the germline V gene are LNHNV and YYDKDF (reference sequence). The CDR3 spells CATSRDWTGTGELFF. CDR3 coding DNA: TGTGCCACCAGCAGAGATTGGACCGGGACCGGGGAGCTGTTTTTT. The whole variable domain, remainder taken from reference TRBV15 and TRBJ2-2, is DAMVIQNPRYQVTQFGKPVTLSCSQTLNHNVMYWYQQKSSQAPKLLFHYYDKDFNNEADTPDNFQSRRPNTSFCFLDIRSPGLGDTAMYLCATSRDWTGTGELFFGEGSRLTVL.

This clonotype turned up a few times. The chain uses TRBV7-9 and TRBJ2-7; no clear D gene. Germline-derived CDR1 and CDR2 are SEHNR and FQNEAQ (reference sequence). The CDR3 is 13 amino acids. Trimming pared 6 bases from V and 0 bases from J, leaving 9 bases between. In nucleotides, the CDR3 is TGTGCCAGCAGGAGCGCCTCCTCCTACGAGCAGTACTTC. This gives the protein CASRSASSYEQYF.

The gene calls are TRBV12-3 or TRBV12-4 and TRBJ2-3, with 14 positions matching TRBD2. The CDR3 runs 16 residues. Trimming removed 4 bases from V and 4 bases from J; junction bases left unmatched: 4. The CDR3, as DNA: TGTGCCAGCAGTTCCTGGACTAGCGGGGGGTCAGATACGCAGTATTTT. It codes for CASSSWTSGGSDTQYF.

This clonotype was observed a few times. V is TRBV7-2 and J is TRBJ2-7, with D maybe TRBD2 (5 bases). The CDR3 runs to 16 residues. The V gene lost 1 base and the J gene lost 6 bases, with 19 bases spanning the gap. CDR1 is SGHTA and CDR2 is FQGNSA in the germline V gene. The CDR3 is CASSLVGLPSPLEQYF. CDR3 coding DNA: TGTGCCAGCAGCTTAGTTGGACTTCCCTCCCCACTCGAGCAGTACTTC.

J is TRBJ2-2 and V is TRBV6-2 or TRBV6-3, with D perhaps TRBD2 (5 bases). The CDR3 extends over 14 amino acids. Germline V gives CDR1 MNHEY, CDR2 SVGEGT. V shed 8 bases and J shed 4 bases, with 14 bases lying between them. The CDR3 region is CASGERERTGELFF. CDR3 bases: TGTGCCAGCGGCGAGAGGGAGCGCACCGGGGAGCTGTTTTTT.

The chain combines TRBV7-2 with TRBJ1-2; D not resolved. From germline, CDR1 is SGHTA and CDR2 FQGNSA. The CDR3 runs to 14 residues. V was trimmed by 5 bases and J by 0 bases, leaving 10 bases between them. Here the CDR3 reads CASSHGPTNYGYTF. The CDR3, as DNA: TGTGCCAGCAGCCACGGACCGACTAACTATGGCTACACCTTC.